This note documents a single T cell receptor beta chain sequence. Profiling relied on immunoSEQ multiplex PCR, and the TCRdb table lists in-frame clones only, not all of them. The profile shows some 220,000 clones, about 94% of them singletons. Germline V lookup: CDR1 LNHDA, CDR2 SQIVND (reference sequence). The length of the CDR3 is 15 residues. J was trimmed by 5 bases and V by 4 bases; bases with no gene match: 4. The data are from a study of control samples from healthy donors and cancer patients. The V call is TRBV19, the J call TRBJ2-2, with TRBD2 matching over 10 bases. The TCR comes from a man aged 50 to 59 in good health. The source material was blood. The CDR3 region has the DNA TGTGCCAGTAGTAGCCTAGCGGGGGTTACCGGGGAGCTGTTTTTT. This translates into CASSSLAGVTGELFF.